This is a list of T cell receptor beta chains from one sample in a study of neurological immune-mediated disorders. TCRdb analysed the 5' RACE reads with MiXCR anew, one entry per CDR3 protein. The table has over 55,000 distinct CDR3 sequences, roughly 10% seen once. Sequencing used PBMCs. The source is a male donor with HTLV-1-associated myelopathy (HAM/TSP). Each CDR3 is given with its conserved first and last residue. The D gene is left open where the match is weak. The size of a clone is reported for some rows only, either as once, few or many, or as a class for expanded clones.

V	D	size	J	CDR3	DNA
TRBV20-1	TRBD2	many	TRBJ2-3	CSARDDPAGVYTDTQYF	TGCAGTGCTAGAGATGATCCAGCGGGGGTGTACACAGATACGCAGTATTTT
TRBV5-1	NA	many	TRBJ1-3	CASSLEGSGNTIYF	TGCGCCAGCAGCTTGGAGGGGTCTGGAAACACCATATATTTT
TRBV10-3	NA	NA	TRBJ1-2	CAIRPGHLYGYTF	TGTGCCATCAGACCGGGACACCTCTATGGCTACACCTTC
TRBV24-1	NA	many	TRBJ2-2	CATSDLENTGELFF	TGTGCCACCAGTGATTTAGAAAACACCGGGGAGCTGTTTTTT
TRBV29-1	NA	many	TRBJ1-3	CSVKRGGSNTIYF	TGCAGCGTGAAGAGAGGCGGAAGTAACACCATATATTTT
TRBV7-9	TRBD2	many	TRBJ2-1	CASSALAGEQFF	TGTGCCAGCAGCGCGCTAGCGGGGGAGCAGTTCTTC
TRBV12-3/TRBV12-4	TRBD2	many	TRBJ2-1	CASSMTSGGYNEQFF	TGTGCCAGCAGTATGACTAGCGGGGGGTACAATGAGCAGTTCTTC
TRBV7-8	TRBD2	NA	TRBJ2-1	CASPRRGGSGTRNEQFF	TGTGCCAGCCCCCGGAGGGGTGGTAGCGGGACCCGCAATGAGCAGTTCTTC
TRBV10-3	NA	many	TRBJ2-2	CAISVWTGELFF	TGTGCCATCAGTGTTTGGACCGGGGAGCTGTTTTTT
TRBV18	NA	many	TRBJ2-5	CASSPAVYQETQYF	TGTGCCAGCTCGCCGGCCGTGTACCAAGAGACCCAGTACTTC
TRBV14	NA	many	TRBJ1-4	CASSQEIRGGEKLFF	TGTGCCAGCAGCCAAGAAATCAGGGGTGGCGAAAAACTGTTTTTT
TRBV5-1	NA	NA	TRBJ1-5	CASSSGHCNQPQHF	TGTGCCAGCAGCTCGGGGCACTGCAATCAGCCCCAGCATTTT
TRBV12-3/TRBV12-4	NA	many	TRBJ2-3	CASSYVSGTDTQYF	TGTGCCAGCAGTTATGTTAGCGGCACAGATACGCAGTATTTT
TRBV4-3	NA	NA	TRBJ1-2	CASSHRQCEYCYTF	TGCGCCAGCAGCCACCGACAGTGTGAATATTGCTACACCTTC